What follows is one T cell receptor (beta chain) and its context. As handled by the study authors: Counts of nucleated cells, estimated from reference gene primer amplification, were obtained. The data were produced by immunoSEQ multiplex PCR, yet TCRdb's version contains in-frame clones alone and is incomplete. V and J calls and clone size are given by that table; D and trimming were obtained from the DNA. This sample yields about 58,000 clones, of which approximately 91% are seen a single time; about 8% belongs to the top ten. The data originate from a study of blood T cell repertoires in COVID-19. Study-wide context: Samples came from the United States, Italy and Spain, spanning acute and convalescent COVID-19. The analysed material was cDNA or gDNA that came from T cells, B-cell-depleted T cells, or PBMCs.

The sequencing input was peripheral blood. The sequence came from a woman aged 70 to 79 with active COVID-19.

The CDR3 region is CASSFSGRSSTDTQYF. The CDR3 DNA is TGCGCCAGCAGCTTTAGCGGGAGGTCTAGCACAGATACGCAGTATTTT. The J gene is TRBJ2-3, the V gene TRBV5-1, with 10 bases fitting TRBD2. The CDR3 spans 16 residues. Germline V gives CDR1 SGHRS, CDR2 YFSETQ. Losses at the gene ends were 2 bases for V and 0 bases for J; bases not matched to a gene: 3. Filled out from reference TRBV5-1 and TRBJ2-3, the complete variable domain reads KAGVTQTPRYLIKTRGQQVTLSCSPISGHRSVSWYQQTPGQGLQFLFEYFSETQRNKGNFPGRFSGRQFSNSRSEMNVSTLELGDSALYLCASSFSGRSSTDTQYFGPGTRLTVL.